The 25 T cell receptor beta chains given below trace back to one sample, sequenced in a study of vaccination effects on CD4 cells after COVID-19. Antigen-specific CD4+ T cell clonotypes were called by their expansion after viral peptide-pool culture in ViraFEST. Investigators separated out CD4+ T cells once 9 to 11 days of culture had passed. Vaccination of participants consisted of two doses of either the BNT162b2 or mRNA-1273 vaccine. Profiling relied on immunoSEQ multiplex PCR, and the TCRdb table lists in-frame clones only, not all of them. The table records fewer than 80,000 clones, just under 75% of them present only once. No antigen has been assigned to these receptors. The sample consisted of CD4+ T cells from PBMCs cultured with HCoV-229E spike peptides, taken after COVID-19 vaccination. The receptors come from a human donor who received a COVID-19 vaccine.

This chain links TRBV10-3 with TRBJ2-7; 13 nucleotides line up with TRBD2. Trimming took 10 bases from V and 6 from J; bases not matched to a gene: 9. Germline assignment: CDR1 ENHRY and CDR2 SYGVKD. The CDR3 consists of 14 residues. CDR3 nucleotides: TGTGCCAGCGCGACTAGCGGGGGGCCTCTCGAGCAGTACGTC. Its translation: CASATSGGPLEQYV.

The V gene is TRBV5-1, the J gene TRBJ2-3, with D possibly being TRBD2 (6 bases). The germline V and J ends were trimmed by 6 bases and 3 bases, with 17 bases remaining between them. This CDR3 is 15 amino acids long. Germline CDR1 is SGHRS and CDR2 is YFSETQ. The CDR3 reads CASTPGLQGTDTQYF. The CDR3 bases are TGCGCCAGCACCCCGGGACTCCAGGGAACAGATACGCAGTATTTT.

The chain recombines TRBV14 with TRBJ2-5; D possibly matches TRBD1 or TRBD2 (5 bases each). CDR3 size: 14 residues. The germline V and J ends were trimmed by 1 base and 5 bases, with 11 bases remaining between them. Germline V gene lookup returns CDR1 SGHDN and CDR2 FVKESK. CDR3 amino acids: CASSQVRGTETQYF. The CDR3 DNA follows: TGTGCCAGCAGCCAAGTTCGGGGCACGGAGACCCAGTACTTC.

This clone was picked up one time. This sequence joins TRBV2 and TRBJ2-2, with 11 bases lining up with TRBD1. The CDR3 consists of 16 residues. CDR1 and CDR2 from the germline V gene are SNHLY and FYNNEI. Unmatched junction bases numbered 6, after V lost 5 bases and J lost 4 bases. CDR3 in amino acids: CASSWDRGGFTGELFF. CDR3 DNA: TGTGCCAGCAGTTGGGACAGGGGGGGATTCACCGGGGAGCTGTTTTTT. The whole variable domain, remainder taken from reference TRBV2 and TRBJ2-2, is EPEVTQTPSHQVTQMGQEVILRCVPISNHLYFYWYRQILGQKVEFLVSFYNNEISEKSEIFDDQFSVERPDGSNFTLKIRSTKLEDSAMYFCASSWDRGGFTGELFFGEGSRLTVL.

The CDR3 sequence: CASSLGGTGYTEAFF. CDR3 bases: TGCGCCAGCAGCTTGGGTGGGACAGGGTACACTGAAGCTTTCTTT. The chain has TRBV5-1 and TRBJ1-1; 9 positions match TRBD1. The CDR3 sequence is 15 residues long. V lost 0 bases to trimming and J lost 3 bases; unmatched junction nucleotides: 3. Germline V CDR1 and CDR2: SGHRS, YFSETQ.

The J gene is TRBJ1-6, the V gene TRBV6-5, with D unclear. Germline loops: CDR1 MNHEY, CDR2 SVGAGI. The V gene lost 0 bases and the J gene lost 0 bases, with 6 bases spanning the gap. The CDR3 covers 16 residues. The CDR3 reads CASSYSRSSYNSPLHF. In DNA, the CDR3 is TGTGCCAGCAGTTACTCGCGGAGCTCCTATAATTCACCCCTCCACTTT.

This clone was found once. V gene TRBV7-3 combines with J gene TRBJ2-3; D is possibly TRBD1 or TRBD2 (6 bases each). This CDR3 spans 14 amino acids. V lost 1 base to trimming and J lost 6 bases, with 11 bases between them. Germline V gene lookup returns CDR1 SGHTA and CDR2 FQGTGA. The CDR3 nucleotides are TGTGCCAGCAGCTTAATCCCGGGGGCGGATACGCAGTATTTT. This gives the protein CASSLIPGADTQYF.

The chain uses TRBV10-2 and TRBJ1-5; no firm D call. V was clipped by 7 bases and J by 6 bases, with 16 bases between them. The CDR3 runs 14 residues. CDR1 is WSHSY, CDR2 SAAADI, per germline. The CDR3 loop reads CASTDKSLSQPQHF. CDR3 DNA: TGCGCCAGCACTGACAAGTCGTTAAGTCAGCCCCAGCATTTT.

CDR3 DNA sequence: TGTGCCAGCAGTCCAGGTCGAACAGGGGCCGGAAACACCATATATTTT. This gives the protein CASSPGRTGAGNTIYF. V is TRBV28 and J is TRBJ1-3; TRBD1 agrees at 7 bases. The CDR3 spans 16 residues. Germline V lookup: CDR1 MDHEN, CDR2 SYDVKM. J lost 4 bases, V lost 5 bases, and 11 bases had no gene match.

CDR3 amino acids: CASRPDSNGELFF. The CDR3 DNA reads TGTGCCAGCAGGCCGGACAGTAACGGGGAGCTGTTTTTT. The chain recombines TRBV2 with TRBJ2-2, with D possibly TRBD1 on 6 matching bases. This CDR3 spans 13 amino acids. V shed 6 bases and J shed 7 bases, with 12 bases lying between them. Germline V CDR1 and CDR2: SNHLY, FYNNEI.

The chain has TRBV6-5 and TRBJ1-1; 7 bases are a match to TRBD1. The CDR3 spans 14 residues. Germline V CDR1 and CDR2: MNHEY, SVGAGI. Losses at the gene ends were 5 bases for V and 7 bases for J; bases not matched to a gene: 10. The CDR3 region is CASSPQTGFGEAFF. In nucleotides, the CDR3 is TGTGCCAGCAGTCCACAGACAGGGTTTGGTGAAGCTTTCTTT.

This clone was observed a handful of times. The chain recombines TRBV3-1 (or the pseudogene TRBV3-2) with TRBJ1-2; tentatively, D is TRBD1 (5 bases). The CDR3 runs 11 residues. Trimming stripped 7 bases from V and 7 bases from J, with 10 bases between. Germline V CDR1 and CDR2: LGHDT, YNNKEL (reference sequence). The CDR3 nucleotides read TGTGCCAGCAAGGGACTGCTTGGCTACACCTTC. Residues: CASKGLLGYTF.

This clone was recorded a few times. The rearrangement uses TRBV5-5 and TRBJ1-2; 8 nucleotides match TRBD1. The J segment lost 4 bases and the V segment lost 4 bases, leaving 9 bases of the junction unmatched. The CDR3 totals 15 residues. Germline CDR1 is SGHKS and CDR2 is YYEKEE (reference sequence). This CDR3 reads CASSPTGGGGYGYTF. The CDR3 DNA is TGTGCCAGCAGCCCAACAGGGGGTGGAGGCTATGGCTACACCTTC.

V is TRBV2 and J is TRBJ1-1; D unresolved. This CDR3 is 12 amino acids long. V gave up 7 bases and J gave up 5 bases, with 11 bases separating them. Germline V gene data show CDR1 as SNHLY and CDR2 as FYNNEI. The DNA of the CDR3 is TGTGCCAGCACCCAAACGAGGACTGAAGCTTTCTTT. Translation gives CASTQTRTEAFF.

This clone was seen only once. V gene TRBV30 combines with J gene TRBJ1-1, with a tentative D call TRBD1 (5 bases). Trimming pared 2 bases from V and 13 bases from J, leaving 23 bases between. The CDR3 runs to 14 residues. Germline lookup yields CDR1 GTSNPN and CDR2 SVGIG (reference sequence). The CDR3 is CAWSTTGGGSKVFF. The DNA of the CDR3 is TGTGCCTGGAGTACCACCGGGGGAGGGTCTAAAGTTTTCTTT.

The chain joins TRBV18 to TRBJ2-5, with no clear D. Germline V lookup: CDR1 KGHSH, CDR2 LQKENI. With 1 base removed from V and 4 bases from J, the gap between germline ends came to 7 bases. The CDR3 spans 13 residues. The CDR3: CASSPLSRETQYF. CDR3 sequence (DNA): TGTGCCAGCTCACCACTTTCCAGAGAGACCCAGTACTTC.

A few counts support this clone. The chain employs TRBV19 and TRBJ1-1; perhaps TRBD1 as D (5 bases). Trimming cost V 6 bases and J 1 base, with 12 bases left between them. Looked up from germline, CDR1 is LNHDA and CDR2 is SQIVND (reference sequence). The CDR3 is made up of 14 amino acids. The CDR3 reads CASSRPGENTEAFF. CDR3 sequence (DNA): TGTGCCAGTAGCCGCCCGGGGGAGAACACTGAAGCTTTCTTT.

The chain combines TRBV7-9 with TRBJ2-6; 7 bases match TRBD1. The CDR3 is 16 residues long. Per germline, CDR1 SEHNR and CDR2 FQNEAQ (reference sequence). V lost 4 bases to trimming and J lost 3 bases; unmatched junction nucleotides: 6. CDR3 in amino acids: CASSSDRVRGANVLTF. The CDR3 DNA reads TGTGCCAGCAGCTCAGACAGGGTACGTGGGGCCAACGTCCTGACTTTC. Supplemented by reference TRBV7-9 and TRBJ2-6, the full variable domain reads DTGVSQNPRHKITKRGQNVTFRCDPISEHNRLYWYRQTLGQGPEFLTYFQNEAQLEKSRLLSDRFSAERPKGSFSTLEIQRTEQGDSAMYLCASSSDRVRGANVLTFGAGSRLTVL.

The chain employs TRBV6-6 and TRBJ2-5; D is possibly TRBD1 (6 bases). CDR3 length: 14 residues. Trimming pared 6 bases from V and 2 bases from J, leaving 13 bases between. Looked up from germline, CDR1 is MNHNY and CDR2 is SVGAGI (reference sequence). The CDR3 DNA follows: TGTGCCAGCAGGAGGTCAGGGGCGCAAGAGACCCAGTACTTC. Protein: CASRRSGAQETQYF.

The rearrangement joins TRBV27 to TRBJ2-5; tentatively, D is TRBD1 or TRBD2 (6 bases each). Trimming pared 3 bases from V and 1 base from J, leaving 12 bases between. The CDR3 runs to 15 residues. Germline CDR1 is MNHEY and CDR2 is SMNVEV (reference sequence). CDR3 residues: CASSFGGYRQETQYF. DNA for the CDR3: TGTGCCAGCAGTTTCGGGGGCTACCGCCAAGAGACCCAGTACTTC.

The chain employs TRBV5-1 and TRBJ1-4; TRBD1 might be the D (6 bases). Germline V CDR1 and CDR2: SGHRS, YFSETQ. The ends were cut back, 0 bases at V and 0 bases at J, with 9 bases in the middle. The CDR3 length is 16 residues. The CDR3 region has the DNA TGCGCCAGCAGCTTGGTCCCAGGGGCAACTAATGAAAAACTGTTTTTT. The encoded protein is CASSLVPGATNEKLFF. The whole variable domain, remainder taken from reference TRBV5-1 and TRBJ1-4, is KAGVTQTPRYLIKTRGQQVTLSCSPISGHRSVSWYQQTPGQGLQFLFEYFSETQRNKGNFPGRFSGRQFSNSRSEMNVSTLELGDSALYLCASSLVPGATNEKLFFGSGTQLSVL.

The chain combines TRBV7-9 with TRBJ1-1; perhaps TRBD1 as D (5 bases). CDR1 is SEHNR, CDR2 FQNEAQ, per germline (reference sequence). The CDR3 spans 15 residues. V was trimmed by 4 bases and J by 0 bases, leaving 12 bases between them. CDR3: CASSSRDGLNTEAFF. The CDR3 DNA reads TGTGCCAGCAGCTCCCGGGACGGATTGAACACTGAAGCTTTCTTT.

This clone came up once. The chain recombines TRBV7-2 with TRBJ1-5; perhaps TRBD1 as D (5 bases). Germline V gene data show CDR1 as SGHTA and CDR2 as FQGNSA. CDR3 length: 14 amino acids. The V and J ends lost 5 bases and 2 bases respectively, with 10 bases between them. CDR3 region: CASSPTRGNQPQHF. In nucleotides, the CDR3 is TGTGCCAGCAGCCCCACCAGGGGCAATCAGCCCCAGCATTTT.

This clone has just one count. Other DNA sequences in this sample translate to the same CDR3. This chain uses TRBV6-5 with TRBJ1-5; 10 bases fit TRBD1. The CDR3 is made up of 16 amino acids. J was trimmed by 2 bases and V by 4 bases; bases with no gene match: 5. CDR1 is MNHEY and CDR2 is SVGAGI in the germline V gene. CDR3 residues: CASSSLGQGGNQPQHF. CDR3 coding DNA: TGTGCCAGCAGTTCCCTCGGACAGGGGGGCAATCAGCCCCAGCATTTT.

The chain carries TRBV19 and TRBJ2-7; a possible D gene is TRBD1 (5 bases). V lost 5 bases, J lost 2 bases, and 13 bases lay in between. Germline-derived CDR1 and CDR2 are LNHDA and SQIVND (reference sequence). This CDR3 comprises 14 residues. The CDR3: CASSATGRTYEQYV. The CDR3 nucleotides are TGTGCCAGTAGTGCAACAGGAAGAACCTACGAGCAGTACGTC.